Included here is one T cell receptor (beta chain) sequence, with context. Within the sample, other DNA sequences also encode this same CDR3. The sample originates from a study of blood T cell repertoires in COVID-19. Study summary: Acute and convalescent COVID-19 specimens originated in the United States, Italy and Spain. In each case, the material was cDNA or gDNA derived from T cells, B-cell-depleted T cells, or PBMCs.

Per the authors' pipeline: Nucleated cell number was recorded as an estimate derived from reference gene primer amplification. TCRdb keeps only in-frame clones here, not all; method: immunoSEQ multiplex PCR. The V and J calls and clone size come from that table; D and trimming were worked out from the DNA. Of approximately 300,000 clones in the sample, around four fifths were seen once. The receptor's source is a woman in her fifties or sixties with active or convalescent COVID-19. Input material: peripheral blood.

CDR3 protein: CASSLSRGYEQYF. The DNA of the CDR3 is TGTGCCAGCAGTTTATCCCGGGGTTACGAGCAGTACTTC. V and J are TRBV27 and TRBJ2-7; D might be TRBD2 (5 bases). There are 13 residues in the CDR3. Germline CDR1 is MNHEY and CDR2 is SMNVEV (reference sequence). Trimming shortened V by 0 bases and J by 4 bases, and 7 bases separated the two germline ends.